The 20 T cell receptor beta chains below were found in one sample sequenced in a study of T cells in Graves' hyperthyroidism and ophthalmopathy. Researchers amplified the TCR beta CDR3 regions from RNA transcripts. Carried out on the TCR CDR3, a first-round RT-PCR used the HTBI primer set. TCRdb ran MiXCR on the multiplex PCR reads and lists one entry per CDR3 protein. Of fewer than 600,000 distinct CDR3 sequences detected, 12% to 15% appear once; the ten largest clones hold about 15%. The sequenced material came from blood. Receptor source: a woman aged 35 to 49 with Graves' hyperthyroidism.

This clonotype was observed at least ten times. This rearrangement joins TRBV20-1 to TRBJ2-7, with D tentatively TRBD1 (6 bases). The V gene's germline CDR1 is DFQATT and CDR2 SNEGSKA (reference sequence). V was shortened by 3 bases and J by 7 bases, with 22 bases between the two germline ends. The CDR3 length is 15 residues. CDR3 in DNA: TGCAGTGCTAGCCGAGGACGTACAGGGACGGAGGAGCAGTACTTC. This codes for CSASRGRTGTEEQYF.

Comment on this clonotype: Possible read error: a much larger clone is one base away. V is TRBV10-3 and J is TRBJ1-5, with D possibly TRBD1 on 5 matching bases. Per the germline V gene, CDR1 is ENHRY and CDR2 is SYGVKD. Trimming removed 11 bases at V and 4 bases at J, with 15 bases between. This CDR3 is built from 13 residues. CDR3: CAVGAGLNQPQHF. CDR3 nucleotide sequence: TGTGCCGTAGGGGCAGGGTTAAATCAGCCCCAGCATTTT.

This clonotype was counted at least ten times. The chain carries TRBV7-2 and TRBJ2-7; 8 bases match TRBD1. Looked up from germline, CDR1 is SGHTA and CDR2 is FQGNSA. The ends lost 5 bases at V and 3 bases at J; junction bases unmatched: 6. The CDR3 consists of 14 residues. The CDR3 protein is CASSPQGANYEQYF. CDR3 sequence (DNA): TGTGCCAGCAGCCCTCAGGGGGCGAACTACGAGCAGTACTTC.

CDR3 DNA sequence: TGTGCCAGCAGCTCAACAACCTTAGGGCTAGCGGTGCAAGAGACCCAGTACTTC. Its translation: CASSSTTLGLAVQETQYF. V is TRBV6-1 and J is TRBJ2-5; 7 nucleotides match TRBD2. Germline assignment: CDR1 MNHNS and CDR2 SASEGT. CDR3 length: 18 residues. V dropped 6 bases and J dropped 2; count of bases not matched to a gene: 18.

This rearrangement joins TRBV20-1 to TRBJ2-1; 7 bases are a match to TRBD1. Germline CDR1 reads DFQATT; CDR2 reads SNEGSKA (reference sequence). The length of the CDR3 is 14 residues. Losses at the gene ends were 6 bases for V and 4 bases for J; bases not matched to a gene: 9. CDR3 residues: CSASGTVVYNEQFF. CDR3 DNA: TGCAGTGCGTCCGGGACAGTAGTATACAATGAGCAGTTCTTC.

V gene TRBV6-4 combines with J gene TRBJ1-6; no firm D call. Deletions cut 5 bases from V and 0 bases from J, with 8 bases between. The CDR3 is 15 amino acids. From germline, CDR1 is MRHNA and CDR2 SNTAGT. CDR3 bases: TGTGCCAGCAGTTACGAGAGCTCCTATAATTCACCCCTCCACTTT. Its protein product is CASSYESSYNSPLHF.

This clonotype has more than one count but fewer than ten. The chain couples TRBV3-1 to TRBJ2-3; 11 bases line up with TRBD2. The CDR3 sequence is 16 residues long. From germline, CDR1 is LGHDT and CDR2 YNNKEL (reference sequence). V lost 4 bases and J lost 6; bases outside the gene matches: 9. The CDR3 nucleotides read TGTGCCAGCAGCCCCATAGCGGGAGGGACATCCGATACGCAGTATTTT. Its translation is CASSPIAGGTSDTQYF.

This clonotype has at least ten counts. J is TRBJ1-4 and V is TRBV20-1; D is undetermined. CDR1 is DFQATT and CDR2 is SNEGSKA in the germline V gene (reference sequence). The CDR3 has 13 residues. CDR3 bases: TGCAGCGCGATTCGGGCAGGTCGTGAAAAACTGTTTTTT. Its translation: CSAIRAGREKLFF.

The chain uses TRBV2 and TRBJ2-7; D may be TRBD2 (6 bases). CDR3 length: 16 residues. The V end was cut by 10 bases, the J end by 1 base, with 23 bases between. Per the germline V gene, CDR1 is SNHLY and CDR2 is FYNNEI. This chain's CDR3 is CATTISPAGVSYEQYF. The CDR3 DNA reads as TGTGCCACCACAATAAGTCCAGCGGGTGTTTCCTACGAGCAGTACTTC.

J is TRBJ1-2 and V is TRBV19; 8 bases map to TRBD1. The V segment lost 4 bases and the J segment 3 bases; nucleotides outside the gene matches: 13. The CDR3 consists of 17 residues. Germline-derived CDR1 and CDR2 are LNHDA and SQIVND (reference sequence). CDR3 residues: CASSTRSGAGGDYGYTF. DNA of the CDR3: TGTGCCAGTAGTACTCGAAGCGGGGCAGGGGGCGACTATGGCTACACCTTC.

This clonotype is medium-sized (0.01 to 0.1%) in the sample. V gene TRBV7-3 combines with J gene TRBJ2-1; D not resolved. CDR1 and CDR2 from the germline V gene are SGHTA and FQGTGA. There are 13 residues in the CDR3. Between the trimmed V and J ends, which lost 2 bases and 5 bases, there was a span of 7 bases. The CDR3 sequence is CASSLLSHNEQFF. DNA of the CDR3: TGTGCCAGCAGCTTACTTTCCCACAATGAGCAGTTCTTC.

This clonotype was picked up many times. The V gene is TRBV27, the J gene TRBJ2-1; either TRBD1 or TRBD2 may supply D (6 bases each). CDR1 is MNHEY and CDR2 is SMNVEV in the germline V gene (reference sequence). V lost 5 bases and J 6 bases, leaving 17 bases between the germline ends. This CDR3 region has 15 residues. The CDR3 spells CASSLRETGANEQFF. The DNA of the CDR3 is TGTGCCAGCAGTCTTCGGGAGACAGGAGCCAATGAGCAGTTCTTC.

About this clonotype: This sequence may be a read error, since a much larger clone differs from it by one base. The chain links TRBV3-1 to TRBJ2-5; 7 nucleotides align to TRBD1. CDR1 is LGHDT, CDR2 YNNKEL, per germline (reference sequence). This CDR3 has 13 residues. This CDR3 reads CTSSQDRVRTQYF. The CDR3 DNA follows: TGTACCAGCAGCCAAGACAGGGTTCGGACCCAGTACTTC.

This clonotype was seen many times. The rearrangement joins TRBV18 to TRBJ1-2; D might be TRBD1 (5 bases). V was trimmed by 3 bases and J by 6 bases, leaving 14 bases between them. From germline, CDR1 is KGHSH and CDR2 LQKENI. The CDR3 covers 14 residues. The CDR3 protein is CASSPMVGEDGYTF. The CDR3 DNA is TGTGCCAGCTCACCTATGGTGGGGGAAGATGGCTACACCTTC.

This chain joins TRBV4-1 and TRBJ2-2; D unresolved. The CDR3 consists of 14 residues. Trimming removed 3 bases from V and 8 bases from J, with 13 bases in between. Germline V gives CDR1 MGHRA, CDR2 YSYEKL. The CDR3 protein is CASSHGTNLGELFF. Here the CDR3 DNA reads TGCGCCAGCAGCCACGGCACAAACTTAGGGGAGCTGTTTTTT.

About this clonotype itself: This may arise from a read error, as a much more abundant clone is one base away. Because the CDR3 is missing its conserved closing phenylalanine or tryptophan, this is likely a read error. The J gene is TRBJ1-1, the V gene TRBV28; D not resolved. Per the germline V gene, CDR1 is MDHEN and CDR2 is SYDVKM. Between the trimmed V and J ends, which lost 7 bases and 7 bases, there was a span of 19 bases. The length of the CDR3 is 14 residues. CDR3 nucleotides: TGTGCCAGCACCCCGTATGTCGGCTCGGTTGAAGCTTTCTAT. Translated, it gives CASTPYVGSVEAFY.

This clonotype was seen more than once but under ten times. V is TRBV4-1 and J is TRBJ2-7; 8 nucleotides match TRBD1. The CDR3 runs 14 residues. The V gene's germline CDR1 is MGHRA and CDR2 YSYEKL. The V and J ends lost 1 base and 6 bases, in that order; junction bases with no gene match: 5. This chain's CDR3 is CASSQVQGAVEQYF. The DNA for the CDR3 is TGCGCCAGCAGCCAAGTCCAGGGGGCGGTCGAGCAGTACTTC.

The chain uses TRBV27 and TRBJ2-2; 15 bases agree with TRBD2. J lost 7 bases, V lost 5 bases, and 8 bases had no gene match. The germline V gene has CDR1 MNHEY and CDR2 SMNVEV (reference sequence). The CDR3 spans 17 residues. The CDR3 DNA sequence: TGTGCCAGCAGTGTGGGACTAGCGGGAGGAAGGAGCGGGGAGCTGTTTTTT. Its translation is CASSVGLAGGRSGELFF.

This clonotype was seen repeatedly, ten times or more. The rearrangement joins TRBV28 to TRBJ1-2; 7 bases align to TRBD1. This CDR3 region has 14 residues. V lost 4 bases to trimming and J lost 4 bases; unmatched junction nucleotides: 6. The germline V gene has CDR1 MDHEN and CDR2 SYDVKM. The chain's CDR3 is CASSSTGQSYGYTF. As DNA, the CDR3 is TGTGCCAGCAGTTCGACGGGACAGTCCTATGGCTACACCTTC.

This clonotype was seen ten or more times. This chain uses TRBV11-2 with TRBJ2-7, with 8 bases matching TRBD1. Germline loops: CDR1 SGHAT, CDR2 FQNNGV. This CDR3 comprises 17 residues. The V and J ends lost 1 base and 2 bases, in that order; junction bases with no gene match: 10. CDR3 protein: CASSLAGQASRPYEQYF. CDR3 bases: TGTGCCAGCAGCTTAGCGGGACAGGCATCCCGGCCCTACGAGCAGTACTTC. The entire variable domain, with the rest obtained from reference TRBV11-2 and TRBJ2-7, is as follows: EAGVAQSPRYKIIEKRQSVAFWCNPISGHATLYWYQQILGQGPKLLIQFQNNGVVDDSQLPKDRFSAERLKGVDSTLKIQPAKLEDSAVYLCASSLAGQASRPYEQYFGPGTRLTVT.